The source of this T cell receptor (beta chain) is a study of T cells expressing NK-cell markers. Following a re-call of the 5' RACE reads, TCRdb has one entry per CDR3 protein and lacks DNA. Listed are over 13,000 distinct CDR3 sequences; about 60% falls within the top ten. The CDR3 extends over 11 amino acids. Germline CDR1 SQVTM, CDR2 ANQGSEA. The chain employs TRBV29-1 and TRBJ2-7; there is no DNA to check the TCRdb D call of TRBD1. Sample: blood T cells: a sorted CD56 or NKG2C T cell subset, CD4+ or CD8+ T cells, or bulk PBMC T cells (not recorded which). The receptor's source is a man aged 18 to 69 in good health. The CDR3 loop reads CSVQQGGGQYF.